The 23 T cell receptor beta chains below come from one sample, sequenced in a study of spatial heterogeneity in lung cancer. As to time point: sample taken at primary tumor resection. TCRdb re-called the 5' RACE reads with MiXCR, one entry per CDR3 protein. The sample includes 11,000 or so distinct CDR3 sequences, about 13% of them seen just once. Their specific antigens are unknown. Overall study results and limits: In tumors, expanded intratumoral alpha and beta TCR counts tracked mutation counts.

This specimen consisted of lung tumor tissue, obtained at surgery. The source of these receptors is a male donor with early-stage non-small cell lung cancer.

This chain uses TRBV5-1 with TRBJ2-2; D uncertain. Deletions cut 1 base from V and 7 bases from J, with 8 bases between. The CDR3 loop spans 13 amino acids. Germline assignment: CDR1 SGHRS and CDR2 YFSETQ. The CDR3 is CASSLSGFGELFF. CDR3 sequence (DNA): TGCGCCAGCAGCTTGTCGGGCTTCGGGGAGCTGTTTTTT.

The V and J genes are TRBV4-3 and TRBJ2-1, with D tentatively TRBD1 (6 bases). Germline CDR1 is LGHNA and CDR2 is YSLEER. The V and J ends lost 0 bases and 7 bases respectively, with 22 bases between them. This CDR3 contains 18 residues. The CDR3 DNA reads TGCGCCAGCAGCCAAGAATTAGGGAGAGTAATGAGGGGGAATGAGCAGTTCTTC. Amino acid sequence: CASSQELGRVMRGNEQFF.

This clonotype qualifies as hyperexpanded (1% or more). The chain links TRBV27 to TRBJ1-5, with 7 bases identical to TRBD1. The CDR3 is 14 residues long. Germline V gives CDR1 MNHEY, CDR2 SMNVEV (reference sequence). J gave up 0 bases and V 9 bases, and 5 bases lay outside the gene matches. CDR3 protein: CASGDSYSNQPQHF. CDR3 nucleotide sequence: TGTGCCAGTGGGGACAGCTATAGCAATCAGCCCCAGCATTTT.

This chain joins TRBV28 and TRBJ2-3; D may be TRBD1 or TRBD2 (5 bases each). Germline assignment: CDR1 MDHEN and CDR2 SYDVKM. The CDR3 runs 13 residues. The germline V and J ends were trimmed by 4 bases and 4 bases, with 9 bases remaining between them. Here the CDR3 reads CASSWGRADTQYF. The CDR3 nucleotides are TGTGCCAGCAGTTGGGGGAGAGCAGATACGCAGTATTTT. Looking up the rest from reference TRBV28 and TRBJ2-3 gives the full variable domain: DVKVTQSSRYLVKRTGEKVFLECVQDMDHENMFWYRQDPGLGLRLIYFSYDVKMKEKGDIPEGYSVSREKKERFSLILESASTNQTSMYLCASSWGRADTQYFGPGTRLTVL.

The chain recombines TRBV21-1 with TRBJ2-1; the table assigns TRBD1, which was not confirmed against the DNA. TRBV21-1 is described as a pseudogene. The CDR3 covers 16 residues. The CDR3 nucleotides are TGTGCCAGCAGCAAAGTGAGGGAGACAGGGGTTCAGCGGGAGTTCTTC. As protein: CASSKVRETGVQREFF.

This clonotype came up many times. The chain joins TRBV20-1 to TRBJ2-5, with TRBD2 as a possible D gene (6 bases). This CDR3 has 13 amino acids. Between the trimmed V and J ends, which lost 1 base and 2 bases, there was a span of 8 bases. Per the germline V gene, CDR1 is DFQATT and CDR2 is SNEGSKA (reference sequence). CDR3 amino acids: CSARVGGQETQYF. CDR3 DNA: TGCAGTGCTAGAGTTGGGGGGCAAGAGACCCAGTACTTC.

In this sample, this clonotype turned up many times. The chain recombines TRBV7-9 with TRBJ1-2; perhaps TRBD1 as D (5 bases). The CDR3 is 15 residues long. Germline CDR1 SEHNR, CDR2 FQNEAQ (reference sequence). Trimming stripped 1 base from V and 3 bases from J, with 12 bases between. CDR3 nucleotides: TGTGCCAGCAGCTTAGGCCTTGGGACGGACTATGGCTACACCTTC. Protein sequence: CASSLGLGTDYGYTF.

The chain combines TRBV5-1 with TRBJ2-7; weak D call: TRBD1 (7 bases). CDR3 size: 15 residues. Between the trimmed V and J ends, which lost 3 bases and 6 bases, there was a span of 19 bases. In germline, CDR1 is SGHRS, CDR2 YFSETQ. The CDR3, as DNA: TGCGCCAGCAGCTGGGAGGATAGACCAGGGGGCGAGCAGTACTTC. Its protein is CASSWEDRPGGEQYF. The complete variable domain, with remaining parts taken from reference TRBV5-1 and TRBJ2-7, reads KAGVTQTPRYLIKTRGQQVTLSCSPISGHRSVSWYQQTPGQGLQFLFEYFSETQRNKGNFPGRFSGRQFSNSRSEMNVSTLELGDSALYLCASSWEDRPGGEQYFGPGTRLTVT.

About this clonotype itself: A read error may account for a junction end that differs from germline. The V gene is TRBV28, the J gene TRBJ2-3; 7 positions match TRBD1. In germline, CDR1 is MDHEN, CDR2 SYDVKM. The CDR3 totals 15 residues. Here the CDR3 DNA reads TGTGTCAGCAGTTCATACAGGGGATCAGGCGATACGCAGTATTTT. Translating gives CVSSSYRGSGDTQYF.

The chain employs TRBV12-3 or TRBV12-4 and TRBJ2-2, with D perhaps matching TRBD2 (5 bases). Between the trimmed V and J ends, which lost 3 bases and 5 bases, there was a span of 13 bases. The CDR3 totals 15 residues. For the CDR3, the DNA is TGTGCCAGCAGTTTGAGGGTCCGGGTTACCGGGGAGCTGTTTTTT. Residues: CASSLRVRVTGELFF.

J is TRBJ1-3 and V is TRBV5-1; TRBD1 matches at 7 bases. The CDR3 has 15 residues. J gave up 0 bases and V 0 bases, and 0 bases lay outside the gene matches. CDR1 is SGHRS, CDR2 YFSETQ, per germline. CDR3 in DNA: TGCGCCAGCAGCTTGGGGACAGGCTCTGGAAACACCATATATTTT. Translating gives CASSLGTGSGNTIYF.

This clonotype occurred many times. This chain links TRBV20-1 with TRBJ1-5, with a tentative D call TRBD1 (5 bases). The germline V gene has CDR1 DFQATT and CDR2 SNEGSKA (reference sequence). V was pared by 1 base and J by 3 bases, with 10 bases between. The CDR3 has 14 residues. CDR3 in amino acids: CSARAGTFNQPQHF. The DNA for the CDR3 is TGCAGTGCTAGAGCCGGGACCTTCAATCAGCCCCAGCATTTT.

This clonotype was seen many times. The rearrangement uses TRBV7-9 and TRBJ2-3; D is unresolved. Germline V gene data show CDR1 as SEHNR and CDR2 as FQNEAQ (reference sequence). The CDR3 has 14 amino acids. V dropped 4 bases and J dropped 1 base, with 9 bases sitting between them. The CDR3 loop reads CASSSPGGTDTQYF. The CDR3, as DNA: TGTGCCAGCAGCTCCCCAGGCGGCACAGATACGCAGTATTTT.

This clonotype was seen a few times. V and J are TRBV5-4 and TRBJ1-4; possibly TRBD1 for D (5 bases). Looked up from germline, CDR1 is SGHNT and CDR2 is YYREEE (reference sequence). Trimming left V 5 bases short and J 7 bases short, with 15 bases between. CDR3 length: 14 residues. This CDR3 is CASSPGVDPEKLFF. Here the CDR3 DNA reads TGTGCCAGCAGTCCGGGGGTTGATCCTGAAAAACTGTTTTTT.

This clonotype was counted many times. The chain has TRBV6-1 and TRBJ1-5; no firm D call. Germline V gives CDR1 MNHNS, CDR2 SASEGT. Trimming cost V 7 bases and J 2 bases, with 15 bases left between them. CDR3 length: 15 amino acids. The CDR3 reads CASTRLEWGNQPQHF. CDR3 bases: TGTGCCAGCACCCGACTGGAGTGGGGCAATCAGCCCCAGCATTTT.

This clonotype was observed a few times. The CDR3 nucleotides are TGTGCCACCAGTGACTCAGACCGGGCGTCTGGCGCTGAAGCTTTCTTT. The encoded protein is CATSDSDRASGAEAFF. The chain carries TRBV24-1 and TRBJ1-1; D gene ambiguous. In germline, CDR1 is KGHDR, CDR2 SFDVKD. V was trimmed by 4 bases and J by 6 bases, leaving 20 bases between them. The CDR3 runs to 16 residues.

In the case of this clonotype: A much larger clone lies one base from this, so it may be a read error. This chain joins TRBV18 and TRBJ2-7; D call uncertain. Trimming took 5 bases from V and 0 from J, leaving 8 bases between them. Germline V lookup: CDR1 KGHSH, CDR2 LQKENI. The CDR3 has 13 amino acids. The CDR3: CASSWTGSYEQYF. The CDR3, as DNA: TGTGCCAGCTCATGGACGGGCTCCTACGAGCAGTACTTC.

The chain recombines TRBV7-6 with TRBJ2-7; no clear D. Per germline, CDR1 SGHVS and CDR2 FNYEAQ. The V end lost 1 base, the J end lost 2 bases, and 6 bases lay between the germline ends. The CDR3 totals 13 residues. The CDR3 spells CASSLGNTYEQYF. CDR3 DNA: TGTGCCAGCAGCTTAGGGAACACCTACGAGCAGTACTTC.

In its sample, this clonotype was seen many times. The DNA for the CDR3 is TGTGCCAGCAGTGAAGGTCCCGGGACTCTGGGAGAGACCCAGTACTTC. It yields the protein CASSEGPGTLGETQYF. The V gene is TRBV2, the J gene TRBJ2-5, with D possibly matching TRBD2 (6 bases). The CDR3 runs 16 residues. V was cut by 1 base and J by 4 bases, with 16 bases left in between. Germline V gives CDR1 SNHLY, CDR2 FYNNEI. The entire variable domain, with the rest obtained from reference TRBV2 and TRBJ2-5, is as follows: EPEVTQTPSHQVTQMGQEVILRCVPISNHLYFYWYRQILGQKVEFLVSFYNNEISEKSEIFDDQFSVERPDGSNFTLKIRSTKLEDSAMYFCASSEGPGTLGETQYFGPGTRLLVL.

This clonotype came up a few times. The CDR3 protein is CSARDQPSTDTQYF. In DNA form, the CDR3 reads TGCAGTGCTAGAGATCAGCCTAGCACAGATACGCAGTATTTT. The chain couples TRBV20-1 to TRBJ2-3; D is uncertain. The CDR3 is 14 residues long. CDR1 is DFQATT, CDR2 SNEGSKA, per germline (reference sequence). V was shortened by 0 bases and J by 0 bases, with 7 bases between the two germline ends.

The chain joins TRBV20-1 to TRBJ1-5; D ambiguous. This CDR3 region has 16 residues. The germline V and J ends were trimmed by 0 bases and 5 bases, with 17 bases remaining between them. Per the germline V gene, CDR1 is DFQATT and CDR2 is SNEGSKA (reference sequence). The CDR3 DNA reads TGCAGTGCTAGAGATCCAGGCGGGAACAGATATCAGCCCCAGCATTTT. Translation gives CSARDPGGNRYQPQHF.

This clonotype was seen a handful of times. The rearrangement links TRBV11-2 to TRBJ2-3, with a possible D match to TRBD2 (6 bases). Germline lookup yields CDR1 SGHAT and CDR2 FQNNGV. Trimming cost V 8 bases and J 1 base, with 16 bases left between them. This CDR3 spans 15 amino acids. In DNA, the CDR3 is TGTGCCAGCTCTACCGAGGCTAGCGGCACAGATACGCAGTATTTT. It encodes CASSTEASGTDTQYF. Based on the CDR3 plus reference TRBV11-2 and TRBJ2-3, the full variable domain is EAGVAQSPRYKIIEKRQSVAFWCNPISGHATLYWYQQILGQGPKLLIQFQNNGVVDDSQLPKDRFSAERLKGVDSTLKIQPAKLEDSAVYLCASSTEASGTDTQYFGPGTRLTVL.

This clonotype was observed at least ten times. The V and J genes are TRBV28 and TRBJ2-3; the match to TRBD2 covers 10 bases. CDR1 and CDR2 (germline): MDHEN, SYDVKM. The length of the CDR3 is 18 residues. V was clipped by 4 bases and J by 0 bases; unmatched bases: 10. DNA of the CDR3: TGTGCCAGCAGTTCCCCCGGGACTAGCGCACCGAGCACAGATACGCAGTATTTT. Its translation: CASSSPGTSAPSTDTQYF.